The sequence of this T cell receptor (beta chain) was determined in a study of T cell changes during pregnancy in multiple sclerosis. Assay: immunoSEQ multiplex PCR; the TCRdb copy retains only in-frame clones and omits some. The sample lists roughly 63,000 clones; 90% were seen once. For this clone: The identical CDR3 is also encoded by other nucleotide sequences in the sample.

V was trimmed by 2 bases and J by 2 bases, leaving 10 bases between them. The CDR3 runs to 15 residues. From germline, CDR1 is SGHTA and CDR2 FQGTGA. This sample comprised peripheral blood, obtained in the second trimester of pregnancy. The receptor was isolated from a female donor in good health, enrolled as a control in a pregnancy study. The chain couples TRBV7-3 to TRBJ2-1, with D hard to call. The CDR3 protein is CASSLDRGPYNEQFF. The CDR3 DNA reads TGTGCCAGCAGCTTAGACCGCGGCCCCTACAATGAGCAGTTCTTC.